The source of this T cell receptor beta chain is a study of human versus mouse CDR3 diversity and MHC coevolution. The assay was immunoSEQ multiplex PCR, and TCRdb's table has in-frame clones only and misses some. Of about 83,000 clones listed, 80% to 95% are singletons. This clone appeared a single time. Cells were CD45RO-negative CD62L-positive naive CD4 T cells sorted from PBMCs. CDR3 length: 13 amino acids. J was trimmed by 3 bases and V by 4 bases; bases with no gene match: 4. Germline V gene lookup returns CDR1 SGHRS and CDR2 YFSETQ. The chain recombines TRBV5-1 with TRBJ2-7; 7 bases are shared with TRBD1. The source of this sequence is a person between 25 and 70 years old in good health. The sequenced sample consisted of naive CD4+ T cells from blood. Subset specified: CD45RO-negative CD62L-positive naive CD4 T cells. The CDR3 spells CASSRGQNYEQYF. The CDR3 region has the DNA TGCGCCAGCAGCCGGGGACAGAACTACGAGCAGTACTTC.